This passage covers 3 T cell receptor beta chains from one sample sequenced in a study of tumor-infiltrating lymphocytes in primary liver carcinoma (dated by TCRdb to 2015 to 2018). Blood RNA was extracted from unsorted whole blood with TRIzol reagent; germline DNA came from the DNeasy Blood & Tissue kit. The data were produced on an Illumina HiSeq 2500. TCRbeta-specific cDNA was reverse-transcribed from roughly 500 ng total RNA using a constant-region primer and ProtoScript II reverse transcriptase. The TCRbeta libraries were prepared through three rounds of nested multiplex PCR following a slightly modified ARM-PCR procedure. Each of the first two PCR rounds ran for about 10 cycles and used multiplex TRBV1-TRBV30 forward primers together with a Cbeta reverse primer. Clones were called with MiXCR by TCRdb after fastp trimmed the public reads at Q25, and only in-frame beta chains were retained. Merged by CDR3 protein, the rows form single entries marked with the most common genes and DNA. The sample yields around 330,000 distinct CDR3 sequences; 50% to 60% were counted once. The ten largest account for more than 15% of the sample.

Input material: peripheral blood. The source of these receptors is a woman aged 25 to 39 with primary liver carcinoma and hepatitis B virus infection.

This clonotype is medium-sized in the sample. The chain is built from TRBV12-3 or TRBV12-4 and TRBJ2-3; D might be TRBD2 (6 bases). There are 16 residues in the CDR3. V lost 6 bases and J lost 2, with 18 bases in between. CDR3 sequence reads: CASSSRVGGTTDTQYF. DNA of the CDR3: TGTGCCAGCAGCTCCAGGGTGGGGGGAACCACAGATACGCAGTATTTT.

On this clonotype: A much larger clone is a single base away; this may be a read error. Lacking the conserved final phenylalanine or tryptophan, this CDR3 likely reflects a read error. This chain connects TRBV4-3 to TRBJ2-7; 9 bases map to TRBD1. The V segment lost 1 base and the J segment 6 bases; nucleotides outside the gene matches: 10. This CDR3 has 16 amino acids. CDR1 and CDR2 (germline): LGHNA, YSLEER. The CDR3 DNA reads TGCGCCAGCAGCCAAGCCGATGGGACAGGGTTATTCGAGCAGTACTTA. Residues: CASSQADGTGLFEQYL.

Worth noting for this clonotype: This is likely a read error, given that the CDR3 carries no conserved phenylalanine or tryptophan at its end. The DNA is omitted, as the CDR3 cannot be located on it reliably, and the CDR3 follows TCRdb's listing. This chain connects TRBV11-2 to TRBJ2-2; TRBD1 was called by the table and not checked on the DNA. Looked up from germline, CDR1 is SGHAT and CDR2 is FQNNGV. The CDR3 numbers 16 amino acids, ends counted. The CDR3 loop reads CANSRGQGGDTGELSS.